The T cell receptor beta chain described here comes from a study of response to subunit inactivated influenza vaccine. Study outcomes and limitations: Authors suggested that a seasonal influenza vaccination recruits few new T cells each time.

Germline-derived CDR1 and CDR2 are KGHSH and LQKENI. J lost 0 bases, V lost 4 bases, and 2 bases had no gene match. This CDR3 spans 15 amino acids. TCRdb processed the RT-PCR reads anew with MiXCR; each CDR3 protein has one entry. The sample has 500,000 to 700,000 distinct CDR3 sequences, roughly 25% seen once. This clonotype was detected a few times. Its antigen is unidentified. The same sample was also studied in work on T cells expressing NK-cell markers. That work contributes: Researchers built TCR beta cDNA using 5'RACE template switching with UMIs.

The sequence was collected from a man aged 50-60 years who received an inactivated influenza vaccine. This chain joins TRBV18 and TRBJ1-3; TRBD1 matches 8 bases. This sample comprised CD4+ T cells sorted from PBMCs, obtained 12 days after vaccination. For the CDR3, the DNA is TGTGCCAGCTCACTGACAGGGGACTCTGGAAACACCATATATTTT. This codes for CASSLTGDSGNTIYF.